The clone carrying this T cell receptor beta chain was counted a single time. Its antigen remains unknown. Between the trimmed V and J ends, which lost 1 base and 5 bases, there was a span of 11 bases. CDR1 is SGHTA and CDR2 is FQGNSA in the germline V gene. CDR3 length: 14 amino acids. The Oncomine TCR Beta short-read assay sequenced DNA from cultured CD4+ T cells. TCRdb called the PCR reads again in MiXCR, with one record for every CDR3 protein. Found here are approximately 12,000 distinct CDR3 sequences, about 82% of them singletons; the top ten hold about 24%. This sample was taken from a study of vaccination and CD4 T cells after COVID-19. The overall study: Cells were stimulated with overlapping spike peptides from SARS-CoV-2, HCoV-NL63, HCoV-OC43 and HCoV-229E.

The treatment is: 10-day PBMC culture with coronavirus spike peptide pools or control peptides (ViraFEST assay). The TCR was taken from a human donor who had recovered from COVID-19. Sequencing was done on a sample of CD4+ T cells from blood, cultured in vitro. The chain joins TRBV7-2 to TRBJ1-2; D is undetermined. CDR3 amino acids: CASSLGSQLYGYTF. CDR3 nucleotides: TGTGCCAGCAGCTTAGGTAGCCAGTTATATGGCTACACCTTC.